The clone carrying this T cell receptor (beta chain) appeared a few times. Its antigen remains unknown. Libraries were prepared by immunoSEQ multiplex PCR; TCRdb keeps only in-frame clonotypes and omits some of them. This sample has around 300,000 clones; approximately 83% occur once, and the top ten carry 1%. The donors were in the roughly 110-subject validation cohort; that cohort was separate from the roughly 700-subject first cohort. The source of the sample is a study of cytomegalovirus exposure and HLA in healthy donors. Study in general: The 110 or so validation repertoires, a later analysis reported, used the same platform as the 666 first-cohort repertoires.

Study-wide results and limits: It was found in a later analysis that first-cohort TCR clusters tended to co-occur in the approximately 130 validation repertoires. Among TCR beta chains, those listed as cytomegalovirus-associated numbered 164.

The source material was PBMCs. The sequence was collected from a woman aged 18 to 35 in good health and CMV-seronegative.

The chain's CDR3 is CASSGLGMDGYTF. The CDR3 nucleotides are TGTGCCAGCTCGGGGCTGGGGATGGATGGCTACACCTTC. The V and J genes are TRBV18 and TRBJ1-2, with D perhaps TRBD1 (5 bases). Germline CDR1 KGHSH, CDR2 LQKENI. V lost 6 bases, J lost 6 bases, and 14 bases lay in between. The CDR3 has 13 amino acids.